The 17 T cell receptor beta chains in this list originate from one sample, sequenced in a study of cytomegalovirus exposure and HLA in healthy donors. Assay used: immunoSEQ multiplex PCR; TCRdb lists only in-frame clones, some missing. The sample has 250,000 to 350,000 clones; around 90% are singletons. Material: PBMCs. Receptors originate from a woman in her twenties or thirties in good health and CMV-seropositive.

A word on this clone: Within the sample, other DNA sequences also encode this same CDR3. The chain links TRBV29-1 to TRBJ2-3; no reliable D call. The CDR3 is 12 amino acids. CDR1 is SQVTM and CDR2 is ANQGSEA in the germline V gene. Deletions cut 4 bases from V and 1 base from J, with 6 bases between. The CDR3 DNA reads TGCAGCGTTGTCGGCGGCACAGATACGCAGTATTTT. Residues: CSVVGGTDTQYF.

This CDR3 is CAISEWIGKSRGYGYTF. CDR3 nucleotide sequence: TGTGCCATCAGTGAGTGGATAGGCAAAAGCAGGGGATATGGCTACACCTTC. The chain links TRBV10-3 to TRBJ1-2, with D tentatively TRBD1 (6 bases). This CDR3 has 17 amino acids. Deletions cut 1 base from V and 5 bases from J, with 20 bases between. CDR1 and CDR2 from the germline V gene are ENHRY and SYGVKD.

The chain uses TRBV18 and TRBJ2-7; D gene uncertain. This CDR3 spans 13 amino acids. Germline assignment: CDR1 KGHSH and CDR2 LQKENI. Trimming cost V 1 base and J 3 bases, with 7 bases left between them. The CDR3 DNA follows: TGTGCCAGCTCACCACGAGTCGGCTACGAGCAGTACTTC. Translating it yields CASSPRVGYEQYF.

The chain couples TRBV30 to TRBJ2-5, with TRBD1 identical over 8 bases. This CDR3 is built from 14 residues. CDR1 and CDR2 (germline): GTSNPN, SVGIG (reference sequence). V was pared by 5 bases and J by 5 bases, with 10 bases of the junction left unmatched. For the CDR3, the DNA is TGTGCCTGGGCAGTACAGGGGGTACGCGAGACCCAGTACTTC. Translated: CAWAVQGVRETQYF.

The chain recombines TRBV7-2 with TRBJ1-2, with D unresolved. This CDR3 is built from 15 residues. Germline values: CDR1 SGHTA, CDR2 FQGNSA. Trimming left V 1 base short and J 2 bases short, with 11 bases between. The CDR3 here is CASSLDGFMNYGYTF. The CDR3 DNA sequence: TGTGCCAGCAGCTTAGACGGGTTTATGAACTATGGCTACACCTTC.

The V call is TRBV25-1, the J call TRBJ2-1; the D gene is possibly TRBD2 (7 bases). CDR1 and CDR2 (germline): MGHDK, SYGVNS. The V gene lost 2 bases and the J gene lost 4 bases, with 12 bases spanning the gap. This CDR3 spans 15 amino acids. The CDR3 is CASSEGGGVYNEQFF. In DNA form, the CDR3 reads TGTGCCAGCAGTGAAGGGGGGGGCGTTTACAATGAGCAGTTCTTC.

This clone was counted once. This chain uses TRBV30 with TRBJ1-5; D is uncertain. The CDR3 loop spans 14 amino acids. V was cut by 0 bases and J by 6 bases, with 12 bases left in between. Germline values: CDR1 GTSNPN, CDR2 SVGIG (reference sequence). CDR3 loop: CAWSVQSPSQPQHF. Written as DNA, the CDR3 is TGTGCCTGGAGTGTACAGAGTCCTAGTCAGCCCCAGCATTTT.

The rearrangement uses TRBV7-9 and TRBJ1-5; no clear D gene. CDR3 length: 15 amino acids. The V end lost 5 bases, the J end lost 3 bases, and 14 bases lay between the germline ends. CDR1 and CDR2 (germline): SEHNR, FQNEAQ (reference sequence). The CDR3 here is CASSPFVGNNQPQHF. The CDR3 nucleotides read TGTGCCAGCAGCCCCTTCGTGGGGAACAATCAGCCCCAGCATTTT.

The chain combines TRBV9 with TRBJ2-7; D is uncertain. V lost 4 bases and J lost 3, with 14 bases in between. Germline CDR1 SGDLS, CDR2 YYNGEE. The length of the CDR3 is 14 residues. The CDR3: CASSLSPGGYEQYF. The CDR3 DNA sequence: TGTGCCAGCAGCTTGAGTCCCGGTGGCTACGAGCAGTACTTC.

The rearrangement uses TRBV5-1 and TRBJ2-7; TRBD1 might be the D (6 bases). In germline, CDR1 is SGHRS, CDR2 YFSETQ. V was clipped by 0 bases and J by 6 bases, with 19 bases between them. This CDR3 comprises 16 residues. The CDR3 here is CASSLALGAPFGEQYF. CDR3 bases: TGCGCCAGCAGCTTGGCCCTGGGGGCTCCCTTCGGCGAGCAGTACTTC.

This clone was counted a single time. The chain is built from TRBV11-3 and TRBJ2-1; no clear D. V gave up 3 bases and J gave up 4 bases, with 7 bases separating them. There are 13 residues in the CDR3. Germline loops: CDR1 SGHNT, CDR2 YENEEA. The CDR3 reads CASSFRRYNEQFF. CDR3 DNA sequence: TGTGCCAGCAGCTTCCGGCGTTACAATGAGCAGTTCTTC.

The CDR3 DNA reads TGTGCCAGTACAGCGAACTATGGCTACACCTTC. This encodes CASTANYGYTF. The chain is built from TRBV28 and TRBJ1-2; D gene unclear. This CDR3 is built from 11 residues. In germline, CDR1 is MDHEN, CDR2 SYDVKM. Trimming pared 9 bases from V and 2 bases from J, leaving 7 bases between.

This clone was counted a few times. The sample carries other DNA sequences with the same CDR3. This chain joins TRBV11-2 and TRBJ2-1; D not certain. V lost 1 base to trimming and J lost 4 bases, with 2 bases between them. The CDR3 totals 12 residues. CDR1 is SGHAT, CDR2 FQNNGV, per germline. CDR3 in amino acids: CASSLGYNEQFF. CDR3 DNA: TGTGCCAGCAGCTTAGGGTACAATGAGCAGTTCTTC.

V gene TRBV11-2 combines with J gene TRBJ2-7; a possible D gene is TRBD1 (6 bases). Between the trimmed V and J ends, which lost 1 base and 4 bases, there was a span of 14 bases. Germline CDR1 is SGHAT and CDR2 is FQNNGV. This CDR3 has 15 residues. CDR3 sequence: CASSLAHDRWYEQYF. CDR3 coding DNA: TGTGCCAGCAGCTTAGCCCATGACAGGTGGTACGAGCAGTACTTC.

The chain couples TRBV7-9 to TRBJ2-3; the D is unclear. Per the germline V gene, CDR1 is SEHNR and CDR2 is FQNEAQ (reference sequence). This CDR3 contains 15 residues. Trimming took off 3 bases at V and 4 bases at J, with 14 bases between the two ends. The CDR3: CASSLPSVTPDTQYF. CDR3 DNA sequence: TGTGCCAGCAGCTTGCCCTCTGTGACCCCAGATACGCAGTATTTT.

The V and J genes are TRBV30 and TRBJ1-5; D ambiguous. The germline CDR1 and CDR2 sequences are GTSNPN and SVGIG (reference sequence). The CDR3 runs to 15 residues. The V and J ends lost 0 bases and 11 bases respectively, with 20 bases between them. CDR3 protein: CAWSVRGHLRMAQHF. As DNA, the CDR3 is TGTGCCTGGAGTGTACGTGGGCACTTACGGATGGCCCAGCATTTT.

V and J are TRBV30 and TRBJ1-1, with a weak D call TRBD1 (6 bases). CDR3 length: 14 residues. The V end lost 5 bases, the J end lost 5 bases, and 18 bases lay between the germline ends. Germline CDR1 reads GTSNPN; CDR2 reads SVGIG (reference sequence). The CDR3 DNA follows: TGTGCCTGGGGAAGGCCGGGGCAGGGGACTGAAGCTTTCTTT. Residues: CAWGRPGQGTEAFF.